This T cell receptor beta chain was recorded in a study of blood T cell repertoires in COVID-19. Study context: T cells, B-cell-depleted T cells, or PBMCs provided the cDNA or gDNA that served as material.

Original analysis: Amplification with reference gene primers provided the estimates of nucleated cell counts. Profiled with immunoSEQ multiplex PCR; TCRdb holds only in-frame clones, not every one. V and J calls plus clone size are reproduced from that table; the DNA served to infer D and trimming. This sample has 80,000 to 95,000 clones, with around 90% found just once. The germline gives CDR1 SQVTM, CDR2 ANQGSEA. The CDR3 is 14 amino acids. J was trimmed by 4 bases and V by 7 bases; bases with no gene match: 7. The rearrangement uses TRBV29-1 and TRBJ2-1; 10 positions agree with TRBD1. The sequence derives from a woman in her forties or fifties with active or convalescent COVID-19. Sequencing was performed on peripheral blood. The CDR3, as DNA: TGCAGCGGTTCCGACAGGGGGCCTTACAATGAGCAGTTCTTC. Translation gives CSGSDRGPYNEQFF.